Listed here are 20 T cell receptor beta chains from one sample, sequenced in a study of CD8 T cells in Susac syndrome. Reverse transcription used roughly 0.45 to 1 ug RNA and random hexamers. TCRdb processed the immunoSEQ multiplex PCR reads anew with MiXCR; each CDR3 protein has one entry. This table has under 200,000 distinct CDR3 sequences, more than 95% appearing once. The source material was CD4+ T cells from PBMCs. These receptors originate from a human donor with Susac syndrome.

For the CDR3, the DNA is TGTGCCAGCAGCTTATCACCGCAGGGGGCGACCGAGCAGTACTTC. The encoded protein is CASSLSPQGATEQYF. This sequence joins TRBV7-3 and TRBJ2-7, with 8 positions matching TRBD1. The CDR3 contains 15 residues. Trimming removed 2 bases from V and 6 bases from J; junction bases left unmatched: 9. Germline-derived CDR1 and CDR2 are SGHTA and FQGTGA.

The chain links TRBV27 to TRBJ1-2; D is uncertain. Trimming left V 3 bases short and J 5 bases short, with 13 bases between. This CDR3 has 14 residues. Germline-derived CDR1 and CDR2 are MNHEY and SMNVEV (reference sequence). The chain's CDR3 is CASSFLPQSYGYTF. The CDR3 bases are TGTGCCAGCAGTTTTTTACCCCAGTCTTATGGCTACACCTTC.

The CDR3 reads CASSVTLGGEAFF. The CDR3 bases are TGTGCCAGCAGCGTCACCCTGGGGGGTGAAGCTTTCTTT. The rearrangement links TRBV9 to TRBJ1-1, with a tentative D call TRBD1 (5 bases). Germline CDR1 reads SGDLS; CDR2 reads YYNGEE. The CDR3 has 13 residues. Deletions cut 2 bases from V and 7 bases from J, with 12 bases between.

V and J are TRBV20-1 and TRBJ2-5; the D gene could be TRBD1 or TRBD2 (6 bases each). CDR1 is DFQATT and CDR2 is SNEGSKA in the germline V gene (reference sequence). The CDR3 totals 14 residues. The ends were cut back, 5 bases at V and 5 bases at J, with 18 bases in the middle. In DNA, the CDR3 is TGCAGTGCTCTCCGGGGGCGAGCAGGGGAGACCCAGTACTTC. Translation gives CSALRGRAGETQYF.

V usage is TRBV9 and J usage is TRBJ1-3; 9 positions match TRBD1. V was pared by 4 bases and J by 4 bases, with 6 bases of the junction left unmatched. The CDR3 runs 15 residues. CDR1 and CDR2 (germline): SGDLS, YYNGEE. This CDR3 is CASSRTGESGNTIYF. In nucleotides, the CDR3 is TGTGCCAGCAGCCGGACAGGGGAATCCGGAAACACCATATATTTT.

V and J are TRBV29-1 and TRBJ2-3; D is uncertain. The germline CDR1 and CDR2 sequences are SQVTM and ANQGSEA. Trimming took off 7 bases at V and 4 bases at J, with 15 bases between the two ends. This CDR3 is built from 13 residues. The CDR3 DNA reads as TGCAGCGCCCTCCCTGCCGGCCCAGATACGCAGTATTTT. Protein product: CSALPAGPDTQYF.

The J gene is TRBJ1-1, the V gene TRBV29-1; D possibly corresponds to TRBD1 (5 bases). The germline V and J ends were trimmed by 5 bases and 4 bases, with 14 bases remaining between them. CDR1 and CDR2 (germline): SQVTM, ANQGSEA. This CDR3 is 13 amino acids long. CDR3 residues: CSVLGSGGTEAFF. The CDR3 coding sequence is TGCAGCGTTCTGGGGTCCGGGGGCACTGAAGCTTTCTTT.

V and J are TRBV7-3 and TRBJ2-1; TRBD2 agrees at 14 bases. The junction had 5 bases not matched to a gene; V was cut back by 4 bases and J by 9 bases. This CDR3 has 15 amino acids. Germline V gene sequence: CDR1 SGHTA, CDR2 FQGTGA. CDR3 nucleotide sequence: TGTGCCAGCAGCTGGGGGACTAGCGGGAGCGGTGAGCAGTTCTTC. It is translated as CASSWGTSGSGEQFF.

The J gene is TRBJ2-5, the V gene TRBV28; no clear D. V lost 2 bases to trimming and J lost 5 bases, with 6 bases between them. The CDR3 is 12 amino acids. Germline CDR1 MDHEN, CDR2 SYDVKM. CDR3 protein: CASSLIHETQYF. For the CDR3, the DNA is TGTGCCAGCAGTTTAATTCACGAGACCCAGTACTTC.

The chain recombines TRBV6-5 with TRBJ1-2; the D gene is possibly TRBD1 (5 bases). CDR3 length: 12 residues. The V end lost 8 bases, the J end lost 4 bases, and 11 bases lay between the germline ends. The germline V gene encodes CDR1 MNHEY and CDR2 SVGAGI. The CDR3 nucleotides are TGTGCCAGCTTTGGGACGGTCTATGGCTACACCTTC. Its protein is CASFGTVYGYTF.

This clonotype appeared a single time. The rearrangement joins TRBV29-1 to TRBJ2-3, with TRBD2 identical over 14 bases. Germline trimming cut 6 bases from V and 5 bases from J; bases unmatched to any gene: 7. Germline CDR1 is SQVTM and CDR2 is ANQGSEA. The CDR3 loop spans 15 amino acids. The CDR3 DNA is TGCAGCGTCGGGGGACTAGCGGGGGTCGGAGATACGCAGTATTTT. Translating gives CSVGGLAGVGDTQYF.

The J gene is TRBJ2-6, the V gene TRBV4-3; a weak D match, TRBD1 (5 bases). V was shortened by 3 bases and J by 3 bases, with 15 bases between the two germline ends. Germline V gene lookup returns CDR1 LGHNA and CDR2 YSLEER. The CDR3 has 17 residues. CDR3 in amino acids: CASSQFQGGVGANVLTF. CDR3 in DNA: TGCGCCAGCAGCCAGTTTCAGGGTGGGGTTGGGGCCAACGTCCTGACTTTC.

The gene calls are TRBV28 and TRBJ2-4, with D tentatively TRBD1 (6 bases). The CDR3 spans 13 residues. Trimming pared 4 bases from V and 10 bases from J, leaving 14 bases between. Germline CDR1 and CDR2: MDHEN and SYDVKM. The CDR3 sequence is CASSSPGTQIQYF. CDR3 DNA sequence: TGTGCCAGCAGTTCGCCCGGGACACAGATTCAGTACTTC.

This chain connects TRBV28 to TRBJ2-7; 7 bases match TRBD1. Germline V lookup: CDR1 MDHEN, CDR2 SYDVKM. The CDR3 has 15 residues. Unmatched junction bases numbered 13, after V lost 5 bases and J lost 6 bases. This chain's CDR3 is CASSHPTETGSEQYV. DNA for the CDR3: TGTGCCAGCAGTCACCCCACCGAGACAGGGAGCGAGCAGTACGTC.

This clonotype was seen a single time. The chain combines TRBV14 with TRBJ2-4; 7 bases agree with TRBD2. The V gene end was trimmed by 4 bases and the J gene end by 11 bases; junction bases not matched to a gene: 5. Germline CDR1 SGHDN, CDR2 FVKESK. The CDR3 is 12 residues long. CDR3 loop: CASSRDYSVQYF. The CDR3 DNA reads TGTGCCAGCAGCCGGGACTATTCGGTTCAGTACTTC.

The chain combines TRBV7-8 with TRBJ1-1; D is unclear. There are 16 residues in the CDR3. V gave up 4 bases and J gave up 1 base, with 16 bases separating them. Per germline, CDR1 SGHVS and CDR2 FQNEAQ. The CDR3, as DNA: TGTGCCAGCAGCTCACTAAGTATTGCCACGAACACTGAAGCTTTCTTT. This sequence encodes CASSSLSIATNTEAFF.

The chain has TRBV7-2 and TRBJ2-3; 7 bases map to TRBD2. CDR3 size: 15 residues. V was clipped by 5 bases and J by 6 bases; unmatched bases: 11. Germline values: CDR1 SGHTA, CDR2 FQGNSA. CDR3 protein: CASSVSGQRGDTQYF. The CDR3 coding sequence is TGTGCCAGCAGCGTTAGCGGGCAGAGAGGGGATACGCAGTATTTT.

This chain links TRBV3-1 with TRBJ2-3; D ambiguous. The V gene lost 0 bases and the J gene lost 2 bases, with 3 bases spanning the gap. Germline V gene sequence: CDR1 LGHDT, CDR2 YNNKEL (reference sequence). The CDR3 extends over 13 amino acids. The CDR3 region is CASSQEATDTQYF. The DNA of the CDR3 is TGTGCCAGCAGCCAAGAGGCCACAGATACGCAGTATTTT.

The V and J genes are TRBV2 and TRBJ2-7; a weak D match, TRBD1 (6 bases). Germline loops: CDR1 SNHLY, CDR2 FYNNEI. The CDR3 runs 12 residues. Deletions cut 8 bases from V and 5 bases from J, with 13 bases between. This CDR3 is CASRPGADEQYF. CDR3 nucleotide sequence: TGTGCCAGCCGACCAGGGGCCGACGAGCAGTACTTC.

This chain links TRBV12-3 or TRBV12-4 with TRBJ1-2, with D possibly being TRBD1 (6 bases). This CDR3 region has 14 residues. V was trimmed by 3 bases and J by 6 bases, leaving 14 bases between them. The CDR3 protein is CASSFDRGGDGYTF. CDR3 coding DNA: TGTGCCAGCAGTTTCGATCGAGGGGGGGATGGCTACACCTTC.